Included here is one T cell receptor (beta chain) sequence, with context. The antigen remains unidentified. This entry belongs to a study of cytomegalovirus exposure and HLA in healthy donors. At the level of the study: A data release that came early held around 85 million unique TCRs from HLA-typed donors. Whole-study results and caveats: Later analysis identified about 17,000 TCR beta sequences associated with HLA alleles, using a false discovery rate threshold of 0.05. Available immune exposure information was restricted to CMV serostatus only. TCR beta chain V- and J-gene trimming was linked, in a later analysis, to a missense variant in DCLRE1C.

Germline V gene sequence: CDR1 GTSNPN, CDR2 SVGIG (reference sequence). The CDR3 extends over 14 amino acids. The V gene end was trimmed by 0 bases and the J gene end by 3 bases; junction bases not matched to a gene: 4. Amplification used 60 Vbeta primers and 13 Jbeta primers. Some clones are missing from TCRdb's copy, which holds only in-frame ones; the method was immunoSEQ multiplex PCR. The repertoire table contains over 110,000 clones. This receptor was identified in a male donor in good health and CMV-seronegative. The rearrangement links TRBV30 to TRBJ2-7; 8 nucleotides line up with TRBD1. Sequencing used PBMCs. CDR3 DNA: TGTGCCTGGAGTGTTTGGACAGGGATCTACGAGCAGTACTTC. Protein sequence: CAWSVWTGIYEQYF. The complete variable domain, with remaining parts taken from reference TRBV30 and TRBJ2-7, reads SQTIHQWPATLVQPVGSPLSLECTVEGTSNPNLYWYRQAAGRGLQLLFYSVGIGQISSEVPQNLSASRPQDRQFILSSKKLLLSDSGFYLCAWSVWTGIYEQYFGPGTRLTVT.